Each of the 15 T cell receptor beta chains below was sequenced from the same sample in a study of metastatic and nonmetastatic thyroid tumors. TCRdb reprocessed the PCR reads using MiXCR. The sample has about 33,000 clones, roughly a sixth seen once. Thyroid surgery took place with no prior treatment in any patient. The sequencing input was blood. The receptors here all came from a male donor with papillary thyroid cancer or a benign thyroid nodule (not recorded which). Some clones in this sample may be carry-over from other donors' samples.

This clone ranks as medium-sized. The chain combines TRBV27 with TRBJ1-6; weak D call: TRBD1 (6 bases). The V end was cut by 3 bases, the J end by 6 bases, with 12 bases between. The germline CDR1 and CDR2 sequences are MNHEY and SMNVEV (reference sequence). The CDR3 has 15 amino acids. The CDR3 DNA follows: TGTGCCAGCAGTTTTGGGGACACAGCTAATTCACCCCTCCACTTT. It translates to CASSFGDTANSPLHF.

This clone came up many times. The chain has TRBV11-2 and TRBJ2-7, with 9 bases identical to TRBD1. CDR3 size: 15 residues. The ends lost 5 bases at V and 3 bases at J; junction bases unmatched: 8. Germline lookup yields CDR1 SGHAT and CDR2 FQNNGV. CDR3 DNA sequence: TGTGCCAGCAGCCCGGGGACAGGGCAATACTACGAGCAGTACTTC. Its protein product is CASSPGTGQYYEQYF.

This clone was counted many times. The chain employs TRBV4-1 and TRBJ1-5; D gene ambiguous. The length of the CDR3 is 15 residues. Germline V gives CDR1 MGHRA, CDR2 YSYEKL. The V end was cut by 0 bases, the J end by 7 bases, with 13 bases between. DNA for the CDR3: TGCGCCAGCAGCCAAGATAATGCGGCAGGACAGCCCCAGCATTTT. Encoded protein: CASSQDNAAGQPQHF.

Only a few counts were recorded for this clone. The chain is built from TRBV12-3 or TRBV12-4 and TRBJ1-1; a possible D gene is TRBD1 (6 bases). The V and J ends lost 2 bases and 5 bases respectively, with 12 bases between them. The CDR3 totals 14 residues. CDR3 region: CASSLLGAGTEAFF. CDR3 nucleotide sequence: TGTGCCAGCAGTTTATTGGGGGCGGGGACTGAAGCTTTCTTT.

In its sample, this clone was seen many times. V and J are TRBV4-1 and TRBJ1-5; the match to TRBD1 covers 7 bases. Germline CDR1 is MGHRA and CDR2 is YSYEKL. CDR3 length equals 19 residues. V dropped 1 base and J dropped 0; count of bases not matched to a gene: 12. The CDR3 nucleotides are TGCGCCAGCAGCCAAGGTTCAGGGGGAATTGTATCTAGCAATCAGCCCCAGCATTTT. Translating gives CASSQGSGGIVSSNQPQHF.

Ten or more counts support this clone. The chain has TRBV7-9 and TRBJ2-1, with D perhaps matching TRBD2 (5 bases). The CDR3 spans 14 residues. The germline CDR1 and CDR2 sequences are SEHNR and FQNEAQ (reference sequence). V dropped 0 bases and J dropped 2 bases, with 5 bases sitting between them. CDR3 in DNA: TGTGCCAGCAGCTTAGCGGGAGCCTACAATGAGCAGTTCTTC. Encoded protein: CASSLAGAYNEQFF. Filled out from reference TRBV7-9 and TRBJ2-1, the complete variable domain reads DTGVSQNPRHKITKRGQNVTFRCDPISEHNRLYWYRQTLGQGPEFLTYFQNEAQLEKSRLLSDRFSAERPKGSFSTLEIQRTEQGDSAMYLCASSLAGAYNEQFFGPGTRLTVL.

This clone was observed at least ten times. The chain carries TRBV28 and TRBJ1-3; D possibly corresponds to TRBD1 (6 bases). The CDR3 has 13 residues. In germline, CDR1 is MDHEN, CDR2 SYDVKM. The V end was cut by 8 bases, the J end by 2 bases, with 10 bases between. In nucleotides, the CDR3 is TGTGCCAGCGAGTCAGGGGCTGGAAACACCATATATTTT. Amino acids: CASESGAGNTIYF.

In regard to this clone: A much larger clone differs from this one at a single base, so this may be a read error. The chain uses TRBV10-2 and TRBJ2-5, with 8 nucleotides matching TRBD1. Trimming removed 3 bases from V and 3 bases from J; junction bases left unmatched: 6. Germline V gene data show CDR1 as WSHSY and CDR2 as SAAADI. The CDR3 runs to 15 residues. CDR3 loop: CASSEGQGWKETQYF. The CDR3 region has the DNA TGCGCCAGCAGTGAAGGACAGGGTTGGAAAGAGACCCAGTACTTC.

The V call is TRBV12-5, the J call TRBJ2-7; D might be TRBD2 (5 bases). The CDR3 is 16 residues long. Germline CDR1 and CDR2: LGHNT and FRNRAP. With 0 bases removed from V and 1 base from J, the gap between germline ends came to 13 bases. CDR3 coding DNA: TGTGCTAGTGGTTTGGTACGGGCGGGCCGATCCTACGAGCAGTACTTC. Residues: CASGLVRAGRSYEQYF.

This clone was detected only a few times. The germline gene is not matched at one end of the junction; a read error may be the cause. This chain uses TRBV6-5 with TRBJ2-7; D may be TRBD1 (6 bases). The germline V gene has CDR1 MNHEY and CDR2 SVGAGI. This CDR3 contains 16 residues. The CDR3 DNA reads TGTGCCAGCAGTTACGTCCCGGGGCAGGGGAACTACGATCAGTACTTC. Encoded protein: CASSYVPGQGNYDQYF.

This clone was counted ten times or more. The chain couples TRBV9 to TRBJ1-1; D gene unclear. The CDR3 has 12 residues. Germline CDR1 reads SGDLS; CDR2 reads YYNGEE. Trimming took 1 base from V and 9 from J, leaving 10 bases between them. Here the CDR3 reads CASSVIGGKAFF. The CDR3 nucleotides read TGTGCCAGCAGCGTAATTGGCGGAAAAGCTTTCTTT. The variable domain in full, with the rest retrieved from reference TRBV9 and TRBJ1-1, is DSGVTQTPKHLITATGQRVTLRCSPRSGDLSVYWYQQSLDQGLQFLIQYYNGEERAKGNILERFSAQQFPDLHSELNLSSLELGDSALYFCASSVIGGKAFFGQGTRLTVV.

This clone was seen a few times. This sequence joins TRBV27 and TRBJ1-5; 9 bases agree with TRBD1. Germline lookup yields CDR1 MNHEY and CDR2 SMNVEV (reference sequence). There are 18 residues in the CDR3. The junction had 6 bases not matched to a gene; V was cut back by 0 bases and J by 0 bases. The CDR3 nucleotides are TGTGCCAGCAGTTTATCGTATGTGGGACAGGGTAGCAATCAGCCCCAGCATTTT. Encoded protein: CASSLSYVGQGSNQPQHF.

DNA of the CDR3: TGTGCCAGCACCAAACAGAGCTCCTATAATTCACCCCTCCACTTT. It is translated as CASTKQSSYNSPLHF. J is TRBJ1-6 and V is TRBV28; D is uncertain. The CDR3 runs 15 residues. CDR1 and CDR2 (germline): MDHEN, SYDVKM. The ends were cut back, 7 bases at V and 0 bases at J, with 10 bases in the middle.

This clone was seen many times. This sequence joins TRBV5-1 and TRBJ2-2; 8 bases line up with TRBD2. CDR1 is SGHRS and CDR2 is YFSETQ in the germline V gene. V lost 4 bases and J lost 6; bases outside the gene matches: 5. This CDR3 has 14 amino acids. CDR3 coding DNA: TGCGCCAGCAGCCAGACTAGCGTTGCCGGGGAGCTGTTTTTT. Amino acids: CASSQTSVAGELFF.

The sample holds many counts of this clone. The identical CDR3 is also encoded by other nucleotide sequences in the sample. The CDR3 sequence is CASSLRGGKETQYF. The CDR3 nucleotides are TGCGCCAGCAGCCTGAGGGGGGGAAAAGAGACCCAGTACTTC. V is TRBV5-1 and J is TRBJ2-5; tentative D call: TRBD2 (7 bases). With 4 bases removed from V and 3 bases from J, the gap between germline ends came to 13 bases. The length of the CDR3 is 14 residues. CDR1 and CDR2 from the germline V gene are SGHRS and YFSETQ.